The next 17 T cell receptor beta chains were all read from a single sample in a study of Ad26.COV2.S vaccination and SARS-CoV-2 variants. Treatment in this sample: 15 to 20 received Ad26.COV2.S at low or high dose, single or two shots; roughly 5 received placebo; per-sample allocation not given. Samples came from day 63 after the first vaccine or placebo injection. Only in-frame clones appear in the TCRdb table, and some are missing; sequencing was by immunoSEQ multiplex PCR. The data show some 300,000 clones, 86% seen once. Sample: peripheral blood, taken in a trial of Ad26.COV2.S vaccine versus placebo. The receptor source for this set is a person between 18 and 59 years old who received the Ad26.COV2.S COVID-19 vaccine or a placebo.

V and J are TRBV7-2 and TRBJ2-5, with 8 positions matching TRBD1. This CDR3 comprises 13 residues. Unmatched junction bases numbered 7, after V lost 8 bases and J lost 5 bases. Germline-derived CDR1 and CDR2 are SGHTA and FQGNSA. DNA of the CDR3: TGTGCCAGCCAGACAGGGGCGGATGAGACCCAGTACTTC. Its protein is CASQTGADETQYF.

The V call is TRBV5-4, the J call TRBJ2-7; TRBD2 aligns across 8 bases. The germline V gene has CDR1 SGHNT and CDR2 YYREEE (reference sequence). V shed 7 bases, J shed 0 bases, and the junction held 9 bases outside the gene matches. The CDR3 extends over 15 amino acids. CDR3 region: CASRRAGASSYEQYF. As DNA, the CDR3 is TGTGCCAGCCGACGAGCGGGGGCCTCCTCCTACGAGCAGTACTTC. Based on the CDR3 plus reference TRBV5-4 and TRBJ2-7, the full variable domain is ETGVTQSPTHLIKTRGQQVTLRCSSQSGHNTVSWYQQALGQGPQFIFQYYREEENGRGNFPPRFSGLQFPNYSSELNVNALELDDSALYLCASRRAGASSYEQYFGPGTRLTVT.

V gene TRBV5-1 combines with J gene TRBJ1-5, with D unresolved. CDR1 and CDR2 (germline): SGHRS, YFSETQ. The CDR3 spans 14 residues. V was cut by 1 base and J by 4 bases, with 9 bases left in between. CDR3 sequence: CASSLSGDNQPQHF. CDR3 nucleotide sequence: TGCGCCAGCAGCTTGTCTGGTGATAATCAGCCCCAGCATTTT.

V is TRBV6-2 or TRBV6-3 and J is TRBJ2-7; 12 positions match TRBD2. Germline CDR1 reads MNHEY; CDR2 reads SVGEGT. The CDR3 sequence is 15 residues long. V lost 5 bases to trimming and J lost 7 bases; unmatched junction nucleotides: 9. The CDR3 is CASSGRLAGEYEQYF. CDR3 DNA: TGTGCCAGCAGTGGCCGACTAGCGGGGGAGTATGAGCAGTACTTC.

This chain links TRBV7-2 with TRBJ2-3, with 11 bases that match TRBD2. The germline V gene encodes CDR1 SGHTA and CDR2 FQGNSA. Trimming removed 5 bases from V and 5 bases from J; junction bases left unmatched: 6. CDR3 length: 15 amino acids. The CDR3 sequence: CASSGSGGEGDTQYF. CDR3 DNA: TGTGCCAGCAGCGGTAGCGGGGGGGAAGGAGATACGCAGTATTTT. The full variable domain, rest sourced from reference TRBV7-2 and TRBJ2-3, is GAGVSQSPSNKVTEKGKDVELRCDPISGHTALYWYRQSLGQGLEFLIYFQGNSAPDKSGLPSDRFSAERTGGSVSTLTIQRTQQEDSAVYLCASSGSGGEGDTQYFGPGTRLTVL.

J is TRBJ2-6 and V is TRBV12-3 or TRBV12-4; D not certain. Trimming pared 7 bases from V and 4 bases from J, leaving 8 bases between. CDR3 length: 13 residues. CDR3 DNA sequence: TGTGCCAGCACTATCTCAGGGGCCAACGTCCTGACTTTC. This encodes CASTISGANVLTF.

This chain uses TRBV6-2 or TRBV6-3 with TRBJ2-7; the match to TRBD1 covers 10 bases. V shed 5 bases, J shed 2 bases, and the junction held 9 bases outside the gene matches. This CDR3 is built from 16 residues. Germline V gives CDR1 MNHEY, CDR2 SVGEGT. CDR3 amino acids: CASSPHRDRGAYEQYF. The CDR3 DNA reads TGTGCCAGCAGTCCACACCGGGACAGGGGAGCCTACGAGCAGTACTTC.

This chain connects TRBV5-1 to TRBJ1-4, with 7 bases aligning to TRBD1. V shed 3 bases, J shed 8 bases, and the junction held 4 bases outside the gene matches. The CDR3 consists of 13 residues. Germline CDR1 and CDR2: SGHRS and YFSETQ. This CDR3 is CASSSGQNEKLFF. DNA of the CDR3: TGCGCCAGCAGCTCGGGACAGAACGAAAAACTGTTTTTT.

This clone was seen more than once but under ten times. The V gene is TRBV7-9, the J gene TRBJ1-1, with no clear D. This CDR3 comprises 13 residues. Per the germline V gene, CDR1 is SEHNR and CDR2 is FQNEAQ (reference sequence). V was trimmed by 5 bases and J by 4 bases, leaving 11 bases between them. The CDR3 DNA is TGTGCCAGCAGCCAGACTTTTAGCACTGAAGCTTTCTTT. It specifies CASSQTFSTEAFF.

The chain links TRBV12-3 or TRBV12-4 to TRBJ2-2, with D hard to call. The CDR3 spans 11 residues. Deletions cut 9 bases from V and 3 bases from J, with 5 bases between. The CDR3 spells CASRDTGELFF. In nucleotides, the CDR3 is TGTGCCAGTCGGGACACCGGGGAGCTGTTTTTT.

This chain joins TRBV2 and TRBJ1-5; D may be TRBD1 (5 bases). Germline V gene sequence: CDR1 SNHLY, CDR2 FYNNEI. With 6 bases removed from V and 7 bases from J, the gap between germline ends came to 13 bases. The length of the CDR3 is 13 residues. The CDR3 here is CASSPGRGQPQHF. CDR3 nucleotide sequence: TGTGCCAGCAGCCCAGGTCGGGGGCAGCCCCAGCATTTT.

The V gene is TRBV9, the J gene TRBJ1-1, with D hard to call. This CDR3 is built from 13 residues. Germline lookup yields CDR1 SGDLS and CDR2 YYNGEE. The germline V and J ends were trimmed by 3 bases and 8 bases, with 14 bases remaining between them. CDR3 sequence: CASSEGLLGEAFF. The CDR3 DNA sequence: TGTGCCAGCAGCGAAGGACTACTGGGAGAAGCTTTCTTT.

This rearrangement joins TRBV12-3 or TRBV12-4 to TRBJ1-2; D gene uncertain. The CDR3 has 13 residues. V was clipped by 5 bases and J by 7 bases, with 14 bases between them. The CDR3 DNA sequence: TGTGCCAGCAGTCGTAGGGAGGACGCTGGCTACACCTTC. Amino acids: CASSRREDAGYTF.

The chain recombines TRBV7-2 with TRBJ1-1; D remains ambiguous. Germline V CDR1 and CDR2: SGHTA, FQGNSA. The CDR3 contains 15 residues. V lost 2 bases and J lost 4, with 14 bases in between. CDR3 DNA: TGTGCCAGCAGCTTACCGCCTATTGGAGGCACTGAAGCTTTCTTT. It translates to CASSLPPIGGTEAFF.

This clone has a handful of counts. The CDR3 reads CASRADRANTEAFF. Here the CDR3 DNA reads TGTGCCAGCAGGGCAGACAGGGCTAACACTGAAGCTTTCTTT. This rearrangement joins TRBV2 to TRBJ1-1, with 7 bases lining up with TRBD1. J gave up 2 bases and V 6 bases, and 6 bases lay outside the gene matches. In germline, CDR1 is SNHLY, CDR2 FYNNEI. The CDR3 sequence is 14 residues long.

V is TRBV10-3 and J is TRBJ2-5; D remains ambiguous. In germline, CDR1 is ENHRY, CDR2 SYGVKD. V lost 5 bases and J 0 bases, leaving 7 bases between the germline ends. The CDR3 runs to 13 residues. CDR3 sequence reads: CAISHPYQETQYF. As DNA, the CDR3 is TGTGCCATCAGTCACCCGTACCAAGAGACCCAGTACTTC.

V is TRBV14 and J is TRBJ2-3, with 13 bases that match TRBD2. The trim removed 1 base at V and 2 bases at J, leaving 6 bases unmatched. The CDR3 contains 18 residues. Germline-derived CDR1 and CDR2 are SGHDN and FVKESK. CDR3 amino acids: CASSQVRGLAGVTDTQYF. The CDR3 DNA sequence: TGTGCCAGCAGCCAAGTCCGTGGACTAGCGGGGGTCACAGATACGCAGTATTTT.